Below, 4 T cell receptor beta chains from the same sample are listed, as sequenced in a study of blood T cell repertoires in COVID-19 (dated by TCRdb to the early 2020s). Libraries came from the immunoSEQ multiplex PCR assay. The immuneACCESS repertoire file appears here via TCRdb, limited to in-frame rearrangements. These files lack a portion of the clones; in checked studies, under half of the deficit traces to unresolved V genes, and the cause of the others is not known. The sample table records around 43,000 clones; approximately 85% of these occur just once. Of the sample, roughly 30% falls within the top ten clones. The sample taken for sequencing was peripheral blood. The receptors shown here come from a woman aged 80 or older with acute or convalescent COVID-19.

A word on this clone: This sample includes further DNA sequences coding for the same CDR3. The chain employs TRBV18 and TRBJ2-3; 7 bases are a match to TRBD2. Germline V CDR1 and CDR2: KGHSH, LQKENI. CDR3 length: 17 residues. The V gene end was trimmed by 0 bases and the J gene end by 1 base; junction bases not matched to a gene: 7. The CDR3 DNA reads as TGTGCCAGCTCACCACCGGGGCTCGCGGGAGGCACAGATACGCAGTATTTT. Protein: CASSPPGLAGGTDTQYF. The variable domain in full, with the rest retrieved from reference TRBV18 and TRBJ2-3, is NAGVMQNPRHLVRRRGQEARLRCSPMKGHSHVYWYRQLPEEGLKFMVYLQKENIIDESGMPKERFSAEFPKEGPSILRIQQVVRGDSAAYFCASSPPGLAGGTDTQYFGPGTRLTVL.

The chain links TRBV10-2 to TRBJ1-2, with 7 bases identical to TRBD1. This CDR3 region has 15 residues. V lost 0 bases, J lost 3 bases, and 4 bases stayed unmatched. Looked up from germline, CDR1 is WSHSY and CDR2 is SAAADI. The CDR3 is CASSESTGTHYGYTF. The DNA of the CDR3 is TGCGCCAGCAGTGAGTCGACAGGGACGCACTATGGCTACACCTTC.

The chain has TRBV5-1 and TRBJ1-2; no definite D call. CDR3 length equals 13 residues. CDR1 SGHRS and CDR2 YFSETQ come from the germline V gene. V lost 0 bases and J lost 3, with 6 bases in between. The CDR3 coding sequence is TGCGCCAGCAGCTTGGGCGGCGACTATGGCTACACCTTC. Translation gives CASSLGGDYGYTF. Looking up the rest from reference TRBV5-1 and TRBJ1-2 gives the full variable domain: KAGVTQTPRYLIKTRGQQVTLSCSPISGHRSVSWYQQTPGQGLQFLFEYFSETQRNKGNFPGRFSGRQFSNSRSEMNVSTLELGDSALYLCASSLGGDYGYTFGSGTRLTVV.

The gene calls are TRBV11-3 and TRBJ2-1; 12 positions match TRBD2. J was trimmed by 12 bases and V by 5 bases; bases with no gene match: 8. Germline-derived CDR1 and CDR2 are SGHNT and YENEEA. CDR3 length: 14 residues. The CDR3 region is CASSNGLAGQGQFF. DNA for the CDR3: TGTGCCAGCAGCAATGGACTAGCGGGGCAAGGGCAGTTCTTC.